This T cell receptor beta chain was sequenced for a study of long-term antiretroviral therapy in people with HIV. Study outcomes and limitations: Gathering of blood took place between the mid-2000s and the late 2010s, possibly under older ART regimens.

An immunoSEQ assay, version v3.0, was performed at survey level. The protocol was immunoSEQ multiplex PCR, while the TCRdb copy is restricted to in-frame clones and leaves out a portion. The sample shows 25,000 to 40,000 clones, roughly 98% of them seen only once. About this clone: Its antigen is undetermined.

This CDR3 region has 17 residues. V trimming: 2 bases; J trimming: 2 bases; junction bases outside the gene matches: 8. Germline V gives CDR1 SGHRS, CDR2 YFSETQ. All donors provided no fewer than one pre-ART and no fewer than two post-ART PBMC samples. Samples held 1-10 million cryopreserved PBMC, and DNA extraction followed. J is TRBJ2-1 and V is TRBV5-1, with 9 bases fitting TRBD2. This clonotype was obtained from a man aged 25 to 45 with HIV. The sequencing used unsorted PBMCs, collected 7.6 years after starting antiretroviral therapy. CDR3 nucleotides: TGCGCCAGCAGCTTTGTCTTAGCGGGGGACCCCTACAATGAGCAGTTCTTC. Translation: CASSFVLAGDPYNEQFF.